The source of this T cell receptor (beta chain) is a study of CD8 T cells in Susac syndrome. This clonotype was seen once. The RNA input was about 0.5 to 1 ug, and it was reverse transcribed with random hexamers. TCR beta CDR3 was amplified by immunoSEQ multiplex PCR. This amplification extended across 54 Vbeta and 13 Jbeta segments. TCRdb called the immunoSEQ multiplex PCR reads again in MiXCR, with one record for every CDR3 protein. This sample has 250,000 or so distinct CDR3 sequences, with just under 95% found just once. The T cells that were sequenced for TCR beta were CD8+ and CD4+ cells from blood. The multiple sclerosis control group consisted of treatment-naive patients whose relapsing-remitting disease, which was either stable or active, fulfilled revised McDonald criteria. The CD8+ and CD4+ T cells were isolated magnetically using a negative isolation approach, whereas the TEMRA cells were enriched by FACS.

CDR3 length: 15 residues. V lost 5 bases and J lost 1; bases outside the gene matches: 2. Germline V gene sequence: CDR1 LNHDA, CDR2 SQIVND (reference sequence). The sequence was obtained from a human donor with multiple sclerosis. Sequencing was done on a sample of CD4+ T cells from PBMCs. This chain joins TRBV19 and TRBJ2-3; 11 nucleotides align to TRBD2. CDR3 in amino acids: CASSRLAGRTDTQYF. The CDR3, as DNA: TGTGCCAGTAGTCGACTAGCGGGACGCACAGATACGCAGTATTTT.